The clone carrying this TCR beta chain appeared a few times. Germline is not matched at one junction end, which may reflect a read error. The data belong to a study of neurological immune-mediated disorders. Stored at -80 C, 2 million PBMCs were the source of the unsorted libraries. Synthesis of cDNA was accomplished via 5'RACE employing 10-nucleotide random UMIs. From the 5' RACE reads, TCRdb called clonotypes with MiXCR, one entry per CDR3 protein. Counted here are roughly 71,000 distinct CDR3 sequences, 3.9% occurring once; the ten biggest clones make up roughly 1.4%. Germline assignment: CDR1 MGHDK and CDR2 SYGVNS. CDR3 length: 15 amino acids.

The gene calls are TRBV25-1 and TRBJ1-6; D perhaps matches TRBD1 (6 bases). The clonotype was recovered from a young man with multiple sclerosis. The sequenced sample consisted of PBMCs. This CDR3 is CASSEIGGLNSPLNF. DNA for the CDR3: TGTGCCAGCAGTGAAATCGGGGGCTTGAATTCACCCCTCAACTTT. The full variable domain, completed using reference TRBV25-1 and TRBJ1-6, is EADIYQTPRYLVIGTGKKITLECSQTMGHDKMYWYQQDPGMELHLIHYSYGVNSTEKGDLSSESTVSRIRTEHFPLTLESARPSHTSQYLCASSEIGGLNSPLNFGNGTRLTVT.